This TCR beta chain was sequenced for a study of cytomegalovirus exposure and HLA in healthy donors. Study-level findings and limits: As a later analysis showed, several of the most significant clusters appeared to be linked to common viral pathogens.

Germline CDR1 and CDR2: MDHEN and SYDVKM. This CDR3 has 16 residues. The germline V and J ends were trimmed by 3 bases and 3 bases, with 17 bases remaining between them. Donors sampled were nominally healthy, though unrecorded immune exposures were likely. About this clone: The antigen remains unidentified.

13 Jbeta primers and 60 Vbeta primers were used for the PCR. Using immunoSEQ multiplex PCR, the repertoire was profiled, and TCRdb retains in-frame clones only, with some absent. The table includes 110,000 to 150,000 clones, approximately 82% detected once. Sequenced: PBMCs. This rearrangement joins TRBV28 to TRBJ1-2; D gene uncertain. The TCR originated in a woman aged 40 to 49 in good health and CMV-seronegative. As DNA, the CDR3 is TGTGCCAGCAGTTTCGGAAGTGGGCGACCGGACTATGGCTACACCTTC. This translates into CASSFGSGRPDYGYTF.